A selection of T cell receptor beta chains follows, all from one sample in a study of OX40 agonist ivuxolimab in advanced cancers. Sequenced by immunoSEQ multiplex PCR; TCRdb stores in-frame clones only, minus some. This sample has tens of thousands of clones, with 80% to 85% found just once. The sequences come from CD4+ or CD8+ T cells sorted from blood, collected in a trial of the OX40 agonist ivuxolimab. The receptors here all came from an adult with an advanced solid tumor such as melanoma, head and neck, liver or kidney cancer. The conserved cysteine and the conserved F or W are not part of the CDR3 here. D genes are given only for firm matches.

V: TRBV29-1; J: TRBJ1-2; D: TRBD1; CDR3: SAGGQGEGYT
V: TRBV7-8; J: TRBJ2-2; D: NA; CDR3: ASIPGTPQGGELF
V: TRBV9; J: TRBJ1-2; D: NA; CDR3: ASSVEPISSGYT
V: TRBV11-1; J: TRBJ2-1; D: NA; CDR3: ASSGGIGSYNEQF
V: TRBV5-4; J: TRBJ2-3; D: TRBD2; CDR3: ASSPRTGGPPTDTQY
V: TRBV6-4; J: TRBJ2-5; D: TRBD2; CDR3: ASSDSGLAGDQETQY
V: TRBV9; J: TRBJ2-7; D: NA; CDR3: ASSPHGTPAYEQY
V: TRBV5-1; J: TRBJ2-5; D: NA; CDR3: ASRQYGGETQY
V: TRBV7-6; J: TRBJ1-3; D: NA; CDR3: ARIRGSAGNTIY
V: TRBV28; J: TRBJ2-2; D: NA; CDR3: ASSLARIANTGELF
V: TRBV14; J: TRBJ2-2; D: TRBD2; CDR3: ASSQVSGLAAGTGELF
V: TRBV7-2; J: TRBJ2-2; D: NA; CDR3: ASSRDRTGELF
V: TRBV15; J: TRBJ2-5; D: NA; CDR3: ATSRDESGETQY
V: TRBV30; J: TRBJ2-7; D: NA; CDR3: AWSVLHGASLTHEQY
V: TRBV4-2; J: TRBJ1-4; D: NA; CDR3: ASSSREAENNEKLF
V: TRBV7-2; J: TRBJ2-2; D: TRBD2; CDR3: ASSPPAGGNTGELF
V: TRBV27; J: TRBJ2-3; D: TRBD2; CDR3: ASSFLRGTSATTDTQY
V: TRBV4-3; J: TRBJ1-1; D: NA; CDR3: ASSQESWAEEAF
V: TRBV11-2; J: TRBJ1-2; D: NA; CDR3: ASSQSGGLGYT
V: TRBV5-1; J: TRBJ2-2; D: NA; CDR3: ASSVDVRGTGELF
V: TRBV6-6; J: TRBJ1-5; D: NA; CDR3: ASSYSTAPNQPQH
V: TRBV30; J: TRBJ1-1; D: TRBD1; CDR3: AWSTRDRVPNTEAF
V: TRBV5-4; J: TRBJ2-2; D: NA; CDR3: ASSLGSGHIGELF
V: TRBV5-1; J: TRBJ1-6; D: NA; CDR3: ASSATGTGGSPLH
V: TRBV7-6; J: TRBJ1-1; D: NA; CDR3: ASSLFDEAF
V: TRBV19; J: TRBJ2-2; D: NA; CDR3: ASKKGRNTGELF
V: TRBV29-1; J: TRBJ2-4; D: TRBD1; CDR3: STDRENIQY
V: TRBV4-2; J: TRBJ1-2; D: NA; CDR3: ASSLPDRYGYT
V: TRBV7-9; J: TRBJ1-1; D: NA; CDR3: ASSLGEGLENTEAF
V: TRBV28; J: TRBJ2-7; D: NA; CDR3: ASSPRSYEQY
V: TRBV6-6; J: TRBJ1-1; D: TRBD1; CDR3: ASRSRTGLGGAEAF
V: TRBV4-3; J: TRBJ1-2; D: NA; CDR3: ASSQEGSNYGYT
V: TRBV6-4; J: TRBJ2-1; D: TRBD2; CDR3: ASSPRLAGLEF
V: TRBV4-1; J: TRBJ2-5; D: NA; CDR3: ASSQIPLKRAQETQY
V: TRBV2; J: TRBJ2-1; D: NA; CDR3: ASSTELVFEQF
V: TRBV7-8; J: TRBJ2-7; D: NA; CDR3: ASSLGSGSAYEQY